This TCR beta chain was retrieved from a study of blood T cell repertoires in COVID-19. The CDR3 has 14 residues. V lost 5 bases, J lost 7 bases, and 9 bases stayed unmatched. Looked up from germline, CDR1 is MNHEY and CDR2 is SVGAGI. Some clones are missing from TCRdb's copy, which holds only in-frame ones; the method was immunoSEQ multiplex PCR. The sample holds about 370,000 clones, more than 85% seen once. Sample: PBMCs or T cells enriched from blood (not recorded which). The rearrangement joins TRBV6-5 to TRBJ1-2, with TRBD1 identical over 8 bases. The sequence was collected from a middle-aged woman who had been exposed to COVID-19. In DNA form, the CDR3 reads TGTGCCAGCAGTAGCAGGGGGCCCCCTTTTGGCTACACCTTC. Its translation: CASSSRGPPFGYTF.